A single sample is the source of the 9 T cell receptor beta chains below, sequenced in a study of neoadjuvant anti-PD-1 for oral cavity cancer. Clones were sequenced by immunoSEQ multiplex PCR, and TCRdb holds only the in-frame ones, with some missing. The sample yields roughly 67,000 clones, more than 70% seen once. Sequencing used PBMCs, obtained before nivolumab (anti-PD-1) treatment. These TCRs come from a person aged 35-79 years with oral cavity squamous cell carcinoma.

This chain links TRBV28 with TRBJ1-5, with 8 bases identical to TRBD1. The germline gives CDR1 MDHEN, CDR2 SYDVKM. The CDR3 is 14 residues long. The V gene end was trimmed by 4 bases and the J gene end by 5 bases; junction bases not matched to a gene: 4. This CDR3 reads CASSSGQGDQPQHF. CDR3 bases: TGTGCCAGCAGTTCCGGACAGGGCGATCAGCCCCAGCATTTT. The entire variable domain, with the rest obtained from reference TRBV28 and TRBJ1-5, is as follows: DVKVTQSSRYLVKRTGEKVFLECVQDMDHENMFWYRQDPGLGLRLIYFSYDVKMKEKGDIPEGYSVSREKKERFSLILESASTNQTSMYLCASSSGQGDQPQHFGDGTRLSIL.

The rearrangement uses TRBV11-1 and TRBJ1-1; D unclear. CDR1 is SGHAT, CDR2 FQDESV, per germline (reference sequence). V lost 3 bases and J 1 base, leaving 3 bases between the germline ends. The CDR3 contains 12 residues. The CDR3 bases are TGTGCCAGCAGCTTCGCGAACACTGAAGCTTTCTTT. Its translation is CASSFANTEAFF.

The CDR3 coding sequence is TGCGCCAGCAGCTGGGACAGGGACGAGCAGTACTTC. This sequence encodes CASSWDRDEQYF. The chain carries TRBV5-1 and TRBJ2-7; TRBD1 agrees at 9 bases. Germline CDR1 reads SGHRS; CDR2 reads YFSETQ. The CDR3 spans 12 residues. Losses at the gene ends were 3 bases for V and 5 bases for J; bases not matched to a gene: 0. Full variable domain (remainder filled in from reference TRBV5-1 and TRBJ2-7): KAGVTQTPRYLIKTRGQQVTLSCSPISGHRSVSWYQQTPGQGLQFLFEYFSETQRNKGNFPGRFSGRQFSNSRSEMNVSTLELGDSALYLCASSWDRDEQYFGPGTRLTVT.

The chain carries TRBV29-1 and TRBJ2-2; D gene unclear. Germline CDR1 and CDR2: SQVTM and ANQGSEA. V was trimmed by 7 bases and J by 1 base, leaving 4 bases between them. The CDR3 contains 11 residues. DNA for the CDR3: TGCAGCGCAGAGAACACCGGGGAGCTGTTTTTT. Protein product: CSAENTGELFF.

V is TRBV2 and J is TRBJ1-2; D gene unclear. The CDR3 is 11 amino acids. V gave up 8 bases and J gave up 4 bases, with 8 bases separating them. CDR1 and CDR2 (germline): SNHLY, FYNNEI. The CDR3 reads CASVRSYGYTF. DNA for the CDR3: TGTGCCAGCGTACGGAGCTATGGCTACACCTTC.

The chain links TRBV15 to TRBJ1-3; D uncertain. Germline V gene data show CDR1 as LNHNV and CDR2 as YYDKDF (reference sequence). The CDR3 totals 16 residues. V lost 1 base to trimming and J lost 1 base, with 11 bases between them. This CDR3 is CATSRVGRQSGNTIYF. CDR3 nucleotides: TGTGCCACCAGCAGAGTGGGCCGCCAGTCTGGAAACACCATATATTTT.

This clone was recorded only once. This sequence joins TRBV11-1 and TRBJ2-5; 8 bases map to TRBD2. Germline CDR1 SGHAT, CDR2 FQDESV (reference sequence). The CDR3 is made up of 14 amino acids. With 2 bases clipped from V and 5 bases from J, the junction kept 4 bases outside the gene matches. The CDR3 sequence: CASSLRPGGETQYF. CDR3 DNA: TGTGCCAGCAGCTTACGACCGGGGGGGGAGACCCAGTACTTC.

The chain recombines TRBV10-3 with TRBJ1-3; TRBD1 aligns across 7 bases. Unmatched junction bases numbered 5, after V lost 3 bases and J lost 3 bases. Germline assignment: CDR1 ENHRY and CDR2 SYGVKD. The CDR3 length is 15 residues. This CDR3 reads CAISDSTGFGNTIYF. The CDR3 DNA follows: TGTGCCATCAGTGATTCGACAGGGTTTGGAAACACCATATATTTT.

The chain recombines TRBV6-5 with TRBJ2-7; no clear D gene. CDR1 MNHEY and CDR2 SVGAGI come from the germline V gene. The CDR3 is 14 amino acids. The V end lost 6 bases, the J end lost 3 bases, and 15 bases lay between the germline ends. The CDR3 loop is CASRSQTRIYEQYF. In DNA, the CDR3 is TGTGCCAGCAGGAGTCAAACACGGATCTACGAGCAGTACTTC.